These 5 T cell receptor beta chains originate from one sample sequenced in a study of blood T cell repertoires in COVID-19. This table comes from immunoSEQ multiplex PCR, and its TCRdb copy is limited to in-frame clones, with some not included. The sample carries under 200,000 clones, approximately 79% recorded once. The sequenced material came from PBMCs or T cells enriched from blood (not recorded which). These TCRs come from a woman aged 60-75 years with acute COVID-19.

The rearrangement joins TRBV21-1 to TRBJ2-5; TRBD2, the D gene given by the table, was not confirmed from the DNA. TRBV21-1 is annotated as a pseudogene. CDR3 length equals 16 residues. The CDR3 sequence is CASSKAGRPGVETQYF. CDR3 DNA: TGTGCCAGCAGCAAAGCCGGTAGACCCGGAGTAGAGACCCAGTACTTC.

The chain has TRBV30 and TRBJ2-2; 10 bases are a match to TRBD2. Germline CDR1 is GTSNPN and CDR2 is SVGIG (reference sequence). Trimming took 0 bases from V and 6 from J; bases not matched to a gene: 4. The CDR3 loop spans 15 amino acids. In DNA form, the CDR3 reads TGTGCCTGGAGTGTACTAGCGGGGATCTCCGGGGAGCTGTTTTTT. The encoded protein is CAWSVLAGISGELFF. The whole variable domain, remainder taken from reference TRBV30 and TRBJ2-2, is SQTIHQWPATLVQPVGSPLSLECTVEGTSNPNLYWYRQAAGRGLQLLFYSVGIGQISSEVPQNLSASRPQDRQFILSSKKLLLSDSGFYLCAWSVLAGISGELFFGEGSRLTVL.

This clone occurred a few times. DNA of the CDR3: TGCGCCAGCAGCCAACCAGGGGGCGGTGTTGGCTACACCTTC. Its translation: CASSQPGGGVGYTF. The J gene is TRBJ1-2, the V gene TRBV4-1; 8 nucleotides match TRBD1. Germline CDR1 reads MGHRA; CDR2 reads YSYEKL. Trimming cost V 2 bases and J 7 bases; bases outside gene matches: 6. CDR3 size: 14 residues.

In its sample, this clone was seen many times. The rearrangement joins TRBV9 to TRBJ2-2; D possibly corresponds to TRBD1 (6 bases). The CDR3 spans 15 residues. V shed 0 bases and J shed 7 bases, with 13 bases lying between them. Germline CDR1 and CDR2: SGDLS and YYNGEE. CDR3 in amino acids: CASSVAGATGGELFF. The CDR3 DNA is TGTGCCAGCAGCGTAGCAGGGGCGACGGGCGGGGAGCTGTTTTTT.

This chain joins TRBV19 and TRBJ1-6; D call uncertain. The V end was cut by 9 bases, the J end by 1 base, with 16 bases between. Looked up from germline, CDR1 is LNHDA and CDR2 is SQIVND (reference sequence). The CDR3 spans 16 residues. The CDR3 DNA sequence: TGTGCCAGATGCGGGCCCCCGACGTCCTATAATTCACCCCTCCACTTT. Its translation is CARCGPPTSYNSPLHF.